The rows below give T cell receptor beta chains drawn from one sample of a study of OX40 agonist ivuxolimab in advanced cancers. Libraries were prepared by immunoSEQ multiplex PCR; TCRdb keeps only in-frame clonotypes and omits some of them. The table includes roughly 25,000 clones, around three quarters detected once. The sequencing here drew on CD4+ or CD8+ T cells sorted from blood, taken in a trial of the OX40 agonist ivuxolimab. The receptors derive from an adult with an advanced solid tumor such as melanoma, head and neck, liver or kidney cancer. The CDR3 runs from the conserved cysteine through the conserved F or W. D genes are given only for firm matches. Size values are once, few and many counts, or a class for expanded clones, and some rows have none.

CDR3aa | CDR3nt | len | d_gene | j_gene | v_gene | abundance
CASSYRGGEAFF | TGTGCCAGCAGTTACAGAGGGGGTGAAGCTTTCTTT | 12 | NA | TRBJ1-1 | TRBV6-5 | few
CASSGGLSNEQFF | TGTGCCAGCAGCGGGGGACTAAGCAATGAGCAGTTCTTC | 13 | TRBD2 | TRBJ2-1 | TRBV5-4 | NA
CASSSTDTQYF | TGTGCCAGCTCCTCTACAGATACGCAGTATTTT | 11 | NA | TRBJ2-3 | TRBV6-1 | NA
CASSLMGQGSNEQFF | TGTGCCAGCAGCTTAATGGGACAGGGGTCTAATGAGCAGTTCTTC | 15 | TRBD1 | TRBJ2-1 | TRBV7-7 | NA
CASSLLQSSEAFF | TGTGCCAGCAGTTTATTACAATCCTCTGAAGCTTTCTTT | 13 | NA | TRBJ1-1 | TRBV27 | NA
CASRFEFADTQYF | TGTGCCAGCAGATTCGAATTCGCGGATACGCAGTATTTT | 13 | NA | TRBJ2-3 | TRBV7-2 | NA
CASSEGGHEQFF | TGTGCCAGCAGTGAAGGGGGGCATGAGCAGTTCTTC | 12 | NA | TRBJ2-1 | TRBV2 | few
CASSFADRDEQFF | TGCGCCAGCAGCTTTGCAGACCGGGATGAGCAGTTCTTC | 13 | NA | TRBJ2-1 | TRBV5-1 | once
CASSLRWGAAGANVLTF | TGTGCCAGCAGCTTAAGGTGGGGGGCTGCCGGGGCCAACGTCCTGACTTTC | 17 | NA | TRBJ2-6 | TRBV11-1 | NA
CAISEFTGRSTEAFF | TGTGCCATCAGTGAGTTTACAGGAAGGAGCACTGAAGCTTTCTTT | 15 | NA | TRBJ1-1 | TRBV10-3 | once
CASSSQPQETQYF | TGTGCCAGCAGCTCGCAGCCTCAAGAGACCCAGTACTTC | 13 | NA | TRBJ2-5 | TRBV7-3 | NA
CASSVAAGLSYEQYF | TGTGCCAGCAGCGTTGCGGCGGGACTTTCCTACGAGCAGTACTTC | 15 | NA | TRBJ2-7 | TRBV7-9 | NA
CASIMSTASNYGYTF | TGTGCCAGCATTATGTCGACAGCCTCTAACTATGGCTACACCTTC | 15 | NA | TRBJ1-2 | TRBV6-1 | NA
CASSLGGGMPQHF | TGTGCCAGCAGTTTAGGTGGGGGAATGCCCCAGCATTTT | 13 | NA | TRBJ1-5 | TRBV27 | NA
CASSLRGSRTGELFF | TGTGCCAGCAGCTTACGGGGGTCGCGAACCGGGGAGCTGTTTTTT | 15 | NA | TRBJ2-2 | TRBV7-6 | NA
CASSLQGSNEKLFF | TGTGCCAGCAGTTTACAGGGTTCTAATGAAAAACTGTTTTTT | 14 | NA | TRBJ1-4 | TRBV27 | medium-sized